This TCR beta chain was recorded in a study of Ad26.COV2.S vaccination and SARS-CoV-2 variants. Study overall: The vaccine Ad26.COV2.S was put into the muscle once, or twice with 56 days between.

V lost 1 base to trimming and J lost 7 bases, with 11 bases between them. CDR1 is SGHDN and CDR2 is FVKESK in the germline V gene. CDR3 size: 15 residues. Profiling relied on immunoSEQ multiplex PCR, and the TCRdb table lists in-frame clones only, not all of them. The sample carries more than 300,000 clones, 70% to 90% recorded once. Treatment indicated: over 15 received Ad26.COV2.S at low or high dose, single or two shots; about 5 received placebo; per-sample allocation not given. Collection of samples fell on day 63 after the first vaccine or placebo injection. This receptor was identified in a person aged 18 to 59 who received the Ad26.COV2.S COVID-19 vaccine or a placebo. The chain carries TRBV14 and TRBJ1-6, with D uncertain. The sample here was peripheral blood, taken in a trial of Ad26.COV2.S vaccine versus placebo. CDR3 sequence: CASSQVRFQNSPLHF. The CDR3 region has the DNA TGTGCCAGCAGCCAAGTCAGGTTTCAAAATTCACCCCTCCACTTT.